Below, one T cell receptor (beta chain) is given with its context. Its antigen remains unknown. The data belong to a study of a mutant IDH1 vaccine in newly diagnosed glioma. In the study overall: Vaccines were first given 4-6 weeks after radiotherapy alone, or with temozolomide cycles. Averaging approximately 40 years of age, treated patients were approximately 62% male and approximately 38% female.

Sequencing was performed with immunoSEQ multiplex PCR; in TCRdb, only in-frame clones are kept and a portion is missing. This sample has tens of thousands of clones, with approximately 85% found just once. The CDR3 has 17 amino acids. Trimming removed 4 bases from V and 0 bases from J; junction bases left unmatched: 5. The V gene's germline CDR1 is KGHSH and CDR2 LQKENI. Time point noted: week 5, during vaccination. Mutant IDH1 20-mer peptide, at 300 ug, made up each vaccine dose, with topical imiquimod. The sequencing here drew on PBMCs, taken from a glioma patient whose treatment included an IDH1 peptide vaccine. The chain recombines TRBV18 with TRBJ2-2; TRBD1 agrees at 10 bases. The TCR sequence derives from a man aged 40-49 years with glioma. CDR3 bases: TGTGCCAGCTCACAAATGACAGGGGGCGCGAACACCGGGGAGCTGTTTTTT. It translates to CASSQMTGGANTGELFF.